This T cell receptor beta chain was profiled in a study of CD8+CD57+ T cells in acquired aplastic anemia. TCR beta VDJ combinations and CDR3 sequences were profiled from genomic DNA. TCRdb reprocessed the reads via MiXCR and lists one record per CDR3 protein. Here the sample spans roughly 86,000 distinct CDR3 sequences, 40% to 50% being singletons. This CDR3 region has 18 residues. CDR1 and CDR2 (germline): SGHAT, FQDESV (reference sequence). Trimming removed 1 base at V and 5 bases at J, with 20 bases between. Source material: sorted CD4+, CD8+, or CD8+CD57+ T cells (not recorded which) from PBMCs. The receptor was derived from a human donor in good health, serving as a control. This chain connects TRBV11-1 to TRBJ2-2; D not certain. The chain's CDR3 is CASSLGNPVGSTTGELFF. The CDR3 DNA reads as TGTGCCAGCAGCTTAGGAAACCCAGTCGGTTCAACAACCGGGGAGCTGTTTTTT.